Listed here is a single TCR beta chain. The antigen is not known. The sample is drawn from a study of response to subunit inactivated influenza vaccine. This CDR3 is built from 15 residues. V was shortened by 3 bases and J by 1 base, with 13 bases between the two germline ends. Germline V lookup: CDR1 LGHNA, CDR2 YNFKEQ. General study points: Authors suggested each seasonal influenza vaccination recruits few new T cells.

One entry per CDR3 protein, called by TCRdb with MiXCR from the RT-PCR reads. This table has about 780,000 distinct CDR3 sequences, around a sixth appearing once. The chain links TRBV4-2 to TRBJ2-7; a possible D gene is TRBD2 (5 bases). This sequence originates from a man aged 50-59 years who received an inactivated influenza vaccine. The sequencing used PBMCs from blood, collected approximately 5 days after vaccination. The CDR3 nucleotides read TGTGCCAGCAGCCACCTGGCGGGTACGTCCTACGAGCAGTACTTC. Residues: CASSHLAGTSYEQYF.